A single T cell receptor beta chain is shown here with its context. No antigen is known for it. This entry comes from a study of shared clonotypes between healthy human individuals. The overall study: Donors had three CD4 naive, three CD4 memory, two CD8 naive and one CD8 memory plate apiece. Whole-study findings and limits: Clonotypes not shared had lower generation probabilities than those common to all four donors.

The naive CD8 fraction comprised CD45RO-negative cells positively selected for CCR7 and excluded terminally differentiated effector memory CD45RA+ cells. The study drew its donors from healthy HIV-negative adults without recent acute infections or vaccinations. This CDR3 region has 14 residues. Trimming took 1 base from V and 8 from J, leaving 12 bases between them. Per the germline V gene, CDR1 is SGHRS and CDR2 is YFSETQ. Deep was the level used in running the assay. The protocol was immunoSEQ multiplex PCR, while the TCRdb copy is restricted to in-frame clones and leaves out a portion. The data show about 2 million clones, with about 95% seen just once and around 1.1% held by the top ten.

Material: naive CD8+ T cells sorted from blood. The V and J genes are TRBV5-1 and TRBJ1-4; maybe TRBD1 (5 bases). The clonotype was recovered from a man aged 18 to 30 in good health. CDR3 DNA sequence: TGCGCCAGCAGCTTGTATCCAGGGAAGGAAAAACTGTTTTTT. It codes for CASSLYPGKEKLFF.